Below, one TCR beta chain is given with its context. The specificity of this receptor is unknown. Base qualities are not recorded, but no much larger clone differs from it by a single base. The CDR1 and CDR2 encoded by the germline V gene are SGHRS and YFSETQ. V lost 0 bases and J lost 1 base; the stretch between them is 4 bases long. From cysteine to phenylalanine, the CDR3 is 14 amino acids long. The CDR3 DNA has 42 bases and is translated from base 1. These data belong to a study of blood T cell repertoires in COVID-19 (dated by TCRdb to about 2020). About the full investigation: Samples from collaborators originated in the United States, Italy and Spain and spanned both the acute and convalescent phases of COVID-19. The repertoires were released in a freely available public database meant as a resource for research on the immune response to SARS-CoV-2. Deeply sampled blood TCRbeta repertoires from subjects exposed to, actively infected with, or recovered from COVID-19 were included in the dataset. A de-identified subject ID, COVID-19 status, age in years and sex were almost always included in the sample metadata. Where HLA class I and class II types were available, the types were taken from metadata supplied by the sample provider, not from assay-based typing. The samples were drawn from the first 160 participants of the ongoing ImmuneRACE study and from 1,254 subjects provided by 6 global collaborators. The material from the prospective study consisted of cDNA or gDNA derived from T cells, B-cell-depleted T cells, or PBMCs.

The collaborating institutions used their own protocols to collect whole blood in K2EDTA tubes. Collaborator samples were shipped for TCRbeta analysis as frozen whole blood, isolated PBMCs, or DNA extracted from either sample type. The immunoSEQ Assay, a bias-controlled multiplex PCR, was used to amplify TCRbeta CDR3 regions from genomic DNA. As for the authors' bioinformatics: The number of nucleated cells in each sample was estimated by amplification of reference gene primers within the assay. Sequence reads were collapsed and filtered to measure the absolute abundance of every unique TCRbeta CDR3 rearrangement. Productive Simpson clonality was computed per sample as the square root of Simpson's diversity index over productive rearrangements. This immuneACCESS table, as held by TCRdb, lists in-frame sequences with V and J called but not all clones. Of the missing ones, under half trace to an unresolved V gene in checked studies; the others have no known cause. V and J calls plus clone size are reproduced from that table; the DNA served to infer D and trimming. The sample table contains just over 300,000 clones; only one count was recorded for roughly 87% of them. Less than 2.5% of the sample lies in the top ten.

Overall results and qualifications from the work: The quantity of clinical and demographic metadata differed by source and by participant and was supplied without curation.

This chain joins TRBV5-1 to TRBJ2-2; the D gene remains uncertain. The specimen was peripheral blood. The clonotype comes from a young man with active or convalescent COVID-19. The CDR3 region: CASSLDWNTGELFF. The DNA sequence follows: TGCGCCAGCAGCTTGGACTGGAACACCGGGGAGCTGTTTTTT.